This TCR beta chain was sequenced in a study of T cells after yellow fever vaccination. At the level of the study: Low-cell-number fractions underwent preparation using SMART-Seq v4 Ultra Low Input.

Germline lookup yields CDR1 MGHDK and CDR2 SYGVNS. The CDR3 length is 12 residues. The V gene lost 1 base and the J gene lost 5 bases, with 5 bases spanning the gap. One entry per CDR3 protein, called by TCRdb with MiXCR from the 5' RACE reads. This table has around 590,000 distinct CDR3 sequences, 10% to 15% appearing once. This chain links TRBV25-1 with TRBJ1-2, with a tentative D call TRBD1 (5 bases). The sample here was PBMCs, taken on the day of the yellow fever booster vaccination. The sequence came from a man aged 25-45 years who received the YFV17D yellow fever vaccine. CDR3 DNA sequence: TGTGCCAGCAGTGAATGGGGGTATGGCTACACCTTC. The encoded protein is CASSEWGYGYTF.